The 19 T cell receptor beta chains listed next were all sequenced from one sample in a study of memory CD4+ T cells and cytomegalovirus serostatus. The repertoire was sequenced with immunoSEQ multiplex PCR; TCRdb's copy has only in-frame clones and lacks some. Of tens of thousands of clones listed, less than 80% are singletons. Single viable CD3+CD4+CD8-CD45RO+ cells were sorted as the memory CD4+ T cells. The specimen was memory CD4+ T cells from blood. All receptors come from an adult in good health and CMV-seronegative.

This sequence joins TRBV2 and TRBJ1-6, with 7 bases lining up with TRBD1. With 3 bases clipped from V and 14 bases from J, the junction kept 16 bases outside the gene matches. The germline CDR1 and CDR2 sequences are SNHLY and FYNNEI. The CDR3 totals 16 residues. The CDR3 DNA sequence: TGTGCCAGCAGTGACACCCTGACAGGGATTAAGGAAACCCTCCACTTT. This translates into CASSDTLTGIKETLHF.

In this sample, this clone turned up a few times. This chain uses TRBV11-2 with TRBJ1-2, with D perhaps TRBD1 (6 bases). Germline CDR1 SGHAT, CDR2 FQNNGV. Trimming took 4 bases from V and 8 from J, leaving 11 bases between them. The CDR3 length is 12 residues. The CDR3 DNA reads TGTGCCAGCAGCTCCGCTAGGGGGGGCTACACCTTC. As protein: CASSSARGGYTF.

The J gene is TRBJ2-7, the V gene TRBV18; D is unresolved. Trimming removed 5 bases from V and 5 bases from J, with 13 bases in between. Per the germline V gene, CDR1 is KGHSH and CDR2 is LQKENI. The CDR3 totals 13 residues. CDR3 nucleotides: TGTGCCAGCTCATTAACTGGACGTAACGAGCAGTACTTC. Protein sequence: CASSLTGRNEQYF. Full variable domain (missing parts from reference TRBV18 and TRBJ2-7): NAGVMQNPRHLVRRRGQEARLRCSPMKGHSHVYWYRQLPEEGLKFMVYLQKENIIDESGMPKERFSAEFPKEGPSILRIQQVVRGDSAAYFCASSLTGRNEQYFGPGTRLTVT.

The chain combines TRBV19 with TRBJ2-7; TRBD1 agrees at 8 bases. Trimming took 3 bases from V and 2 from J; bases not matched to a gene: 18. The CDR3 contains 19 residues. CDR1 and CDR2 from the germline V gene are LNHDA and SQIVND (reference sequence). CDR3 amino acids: CASSMQVHRTGTGTYEQYF. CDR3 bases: TGTGCCAGTAGTATGCAAGTACACAGAACCGGGACAGGCACCTACGAGCAGTACTTC. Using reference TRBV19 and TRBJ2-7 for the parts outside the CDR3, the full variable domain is DGGITQSPKYLFRKEGQNVTLSCEQNLNHDAMYWYRQDPGQGLRLIYYSQIVNDFQKGDIAEGYSVSREKKESFPLTVTSAQKNPTAFYLCASSMQVHRTGTGTYEQYFGPGTRLTVT.

The CDR3 here is CAPVKVLWYF. DNA of the CDR3: TGTGCCCCCGTGAAAGTATTGTGGTACTTC. The chain combines TRBV19 with TRBJ2-7; D uncertain. The CDR3 sequence is 10 residues long. The V gene's germline CDR1 is LNHDA and CDR2 SQIVND (reference sequence). Deletions cut 11 bases from V and 12 bases from J, with 17 bases between.

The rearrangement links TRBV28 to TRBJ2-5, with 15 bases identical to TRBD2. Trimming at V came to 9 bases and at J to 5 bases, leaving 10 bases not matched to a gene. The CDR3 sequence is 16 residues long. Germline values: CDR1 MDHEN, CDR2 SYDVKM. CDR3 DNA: TGTGCCAGTGAGGGACTAGCGGGAGGAGGGAGTGAGACCCAGTACTTC. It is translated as CASEGLAGGGSETQYF.

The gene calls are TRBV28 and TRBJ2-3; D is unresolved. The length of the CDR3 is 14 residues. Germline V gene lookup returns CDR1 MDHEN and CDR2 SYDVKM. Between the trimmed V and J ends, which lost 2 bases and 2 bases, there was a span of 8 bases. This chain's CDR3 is CASSLADHTDTQYF. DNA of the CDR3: TGTGCCAGCAGTTTAGCGGATCACACAGATACGCAGTATTTT.

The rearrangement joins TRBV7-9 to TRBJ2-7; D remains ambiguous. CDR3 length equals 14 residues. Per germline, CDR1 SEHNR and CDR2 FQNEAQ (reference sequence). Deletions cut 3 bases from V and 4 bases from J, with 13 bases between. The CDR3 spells CASSFLGSHYEQYF. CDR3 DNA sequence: TGTGCCAGCAGCTTTCTCGGCAGCCATTACGAGCAGTACTTC.

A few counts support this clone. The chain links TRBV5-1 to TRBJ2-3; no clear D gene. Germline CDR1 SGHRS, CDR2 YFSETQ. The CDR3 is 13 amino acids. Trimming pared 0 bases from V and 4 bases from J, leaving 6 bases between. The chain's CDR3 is CASSLERSDTQYF. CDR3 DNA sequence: TGCGCCAGCAGCTTGGAAAGGTCAGATACGCAGTATTTT.

The CDR3 region is CASSEGQGAGGYTF. The CDR3 bases are TGTGCCAGCAGTGAGGGGCAGGGGGCTGGTGGCTACACCTTC. This chain joins TRBV6-1 and TRBJ1-2, with 8 bases matching TRBD1. CDR1 is MNHNS and CDR2 is SASEGT in the germline V gene. V trimming: 3 bases; J trimming: 7 bases; junction bases outside the gene matches: 7. This CDR3 region has 14 residues.

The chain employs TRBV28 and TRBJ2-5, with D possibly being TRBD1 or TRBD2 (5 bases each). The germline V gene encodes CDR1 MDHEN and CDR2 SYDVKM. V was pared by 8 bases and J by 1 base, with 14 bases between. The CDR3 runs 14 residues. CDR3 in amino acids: CASSGPPPQETQYF. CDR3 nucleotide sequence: TGTGCCAGCTCGGGACCGCCGCCCCAAGAGACCCAGTACTTC.

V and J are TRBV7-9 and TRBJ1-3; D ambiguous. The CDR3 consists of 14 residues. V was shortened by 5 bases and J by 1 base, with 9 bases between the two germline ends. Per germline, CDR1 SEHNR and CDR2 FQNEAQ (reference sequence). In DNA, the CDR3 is TGTGCCAGCAGCCAGGACCTTTCTGGAAACACCATATATTTT. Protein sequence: CASSQDLSGNTIYF. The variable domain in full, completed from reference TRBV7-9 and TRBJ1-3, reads DTGVSQNPRHKITKRGQNVTFRCDPISEHNRLYWYRQTLGQGPEFLTYFQNEAQLEKSRLLSDRFSAERPKGSFSTLEIQRTEQGDSAMYLCASSQDLSGNTIYFGEGSWLTVV.

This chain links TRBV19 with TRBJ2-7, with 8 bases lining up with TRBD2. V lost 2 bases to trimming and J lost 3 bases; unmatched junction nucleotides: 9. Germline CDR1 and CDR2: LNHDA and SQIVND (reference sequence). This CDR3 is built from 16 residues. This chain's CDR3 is CASSITSGSTNYEQYF. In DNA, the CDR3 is TGTGCCAGTAGTATAACCAGCGGGAGTACCAACTACGAGCAGTACTTC.

The CDR3 sequence: CASRPSSGSPQHF. The CDR3 nucleotides read TGTGCCAGCCGCCCCTCCAGCGGGTCGCCCCAGCATTTT. V usage is TRBV27 and J usage is TRBJ1-5; no clear D. The CDR3 loop spans 13 amino acids. The V end lost 8 bases, the J end lost 9 bases, and 17 bases lay between the germline ends. Germline CDR1 is MNHEY and CDR2 is SMNVEV (reference sequence).

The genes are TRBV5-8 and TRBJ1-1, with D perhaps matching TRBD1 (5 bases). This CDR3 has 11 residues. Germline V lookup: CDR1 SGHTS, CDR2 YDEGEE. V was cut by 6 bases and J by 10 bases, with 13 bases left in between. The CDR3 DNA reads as TGTGCCAGCACCAGGGTCGGAGGAGCTTTCTTT. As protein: CASTRVGGAFF. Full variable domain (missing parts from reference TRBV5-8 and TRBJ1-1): EAGVTQSPTHLIKTRGQQATLRCSPISGHTSVYWYQQALGLGLQFLLWYDEGEERNRGNFPPRFSGRQFPNYSSELNVNALELEDSALYLCASTRVGGAFFGQGTRLTVV.

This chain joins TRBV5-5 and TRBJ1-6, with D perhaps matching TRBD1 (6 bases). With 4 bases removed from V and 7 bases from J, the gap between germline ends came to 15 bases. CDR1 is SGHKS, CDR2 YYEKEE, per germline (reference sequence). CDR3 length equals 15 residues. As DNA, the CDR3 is TGTGCCAGCAGCCCTACAGGGACGGGCAATTCACCCCTCCACTTT. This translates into CASSPTGTGNSPLHF.

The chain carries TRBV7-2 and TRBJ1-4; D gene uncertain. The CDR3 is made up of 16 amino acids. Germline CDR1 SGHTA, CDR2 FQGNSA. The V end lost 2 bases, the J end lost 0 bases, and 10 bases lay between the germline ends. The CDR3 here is CASSLFPSATNEKLFF. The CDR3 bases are TGTGCCAGCAGCTTATTCCCTAGCGCAACTAATGAAAAACTGTTTTTT.

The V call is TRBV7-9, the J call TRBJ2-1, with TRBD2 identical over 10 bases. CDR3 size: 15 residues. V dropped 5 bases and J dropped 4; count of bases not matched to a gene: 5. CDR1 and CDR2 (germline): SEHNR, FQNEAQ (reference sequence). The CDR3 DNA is TGTGCCAGCAGCATAAGCGGGAGGGGGTACAATGAGCAGTTCTTC. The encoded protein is CASSISGRGYNEQFF.

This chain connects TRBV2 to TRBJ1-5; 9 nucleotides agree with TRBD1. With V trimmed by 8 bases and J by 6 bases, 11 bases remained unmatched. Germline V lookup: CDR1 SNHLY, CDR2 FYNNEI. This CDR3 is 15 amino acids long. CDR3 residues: CASGVLQGALQPQHF. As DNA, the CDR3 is TGTGCCAGCGGAGTCCTACAGGGGGCTCTTCAGCCCCAGCATTTT.